Below are 30 T cell receptor beta chains sequenced from a single sample in a study of CD8 T cells in Susac syndrome. Random hexamers were used to reverse transcribe the RNA input (about 0.5 to 1 ug). TCRdb independently ran MiXCR on the immunoSEQ multiplex PCR reads; one entry per CDR3 protein. Of some 200,000 distinct CDR3 sequences listed, just under 95% are singletons. Sequences were obtained from CD8+ T cells from PBMCs. The receptor source for this set is a human donor with Susac syndrome.

The chain couples TRBV4-1 to TRBJ2-7, with D uncertain. The CDR3 has 14 amino acids. The germline V gene has CDR1 MGHRA and CDR2 YSYEKL. Trimming pared 0 bases from V and 4 bases from J, leaving 10 bases between. CDR3 loop: CASSQDDLSYEQYF. CDR3 DNA: TGCGCCAGCAGCCAAGACGACTTATCTTACGAGCAGTACTTC.

This chain joins TRBV11-1 and TRBJ2-7; D unclear. The germline CDR1 and CDR2 sequences are SGHAT and FQDESV (reference sequence). The CDR3 consists of 13 residues. V was shortened by 3 bases and J by 7 bases, with 13 bases between the two germline ends. The DNA of the CDR3 is TGTGCCAGCAGCTTTGCGCAAGGTATGGAGCAGTACTTC. Translating gives CASSFAQGMEQYF.

This clonotype was recorded a few times. This chain joins TRBV28 and TRBJ1-1; D is unclear. The CDR3 totals 12 residues. The ends were cut back, 6 bases at V and 5 bases at J, with 10 bases in the middle. Germline CDR1 MDHEN, CDR2 SYDVKM. In nucleotides, the CDR3 is TGTGCCAGCAGCCTCCCCGAGACTGAAGCTTTCTTT. Residues: CASSLPETEAFF.

The chain couples TRBV4-1 to TRBJ2-6; 11 positions match TRBD1. The germline V gene encodes CDR1 MGHRA and CDR2 YSYEKL. CDR3 size: 17 residues. J lost 1 base, V lost 4 bases, and 3 bases had no gene match. The CDR3 loop is CASSPGQGVSGANVLTF. The DNA of the CDR3 is TGCGCCAGCAGCCCGGGACAGGGGGTTTCTGGGGCCAACGTCCTGACTTTC.

The genes are TRBV15 and TRBJ2-2; D may be TRBD2 (6 bases). Trimming removed 8 bases at V and 4 bases at J, with 14 bases between. CDR1 is LNHNV and CDR2 is YYDKDF in the germline V gene (reference sequence). The CDR3 loop spans 14 amino acids. CDR3 residues: CATRGSGSTGELFF. For the CDR3, the DNA is TGTGCCACCCGGGGGAGCGGGTCCACCGGGGAGCTGTTTTTT.

This rearrangement joins TRBV25-1 to TRBJ2-1; D may correspond to TRBD1 or TRBD2 (5 bases each). The CDR3 runs 12 residues. Germline V gene lookup returns CDR1 MGHDK and CDR2 SYGVNS. Trimming took off 8 bases at V and 2 bases at J, with 7 bases between the two ends. CDR3 sequence reads: CASSGPYNEQFF. The CDR3 DNA follows: TGTGCCAGCTCGGGGCCCTACAATGAGCAGTTCTTC.

This clonotype was found once. CDR3 coding DNA: TGCGCCAGCAGCCAAGATCCCCCCCAGGGGACGGCCCACGAGCAGTACTTC. Its translation is CASSQDPPQGTAHEQYF. The V and J genes are TRBV4-1 and TRBJ2-7; D perhaps matches TRBD1 (6 bases). Germline CDR1 and CDR2: MGHRA and YSYEKL. This CDR3 has 17 residues. Trimming removed 0 bases from V and 5 bases from J, with 20 bases in between.

This chain joins TRBV2 and TRBJ1-1; D gene unclear. Germline CDR1 is SNHLY and CDR2 is FYNNEI. V shed 7 bases and J shed 4 bases, with 13 bases lying between them. The CDR3 covers 13 residues. For the CDR3, the DNA is TGTGCCAGCACCAAGGAGCGCGGCACTGAAGCTTTCTTT. This translates into CASTKERGTEAFF.

CDR3 nucleotide sequence: TGTGCCAGCAGCCCCAGAACTAACTATGGCTACACCTTC. Amino acids: CASSPRTNYGYTF. The chain is built from TRBV11-2 and TRBJ1-2; D is unresolved. The CDR3 runs 13 residues. The ends were cut back, 5 bases at V and 0 bases at J, with 7 bases in the middle. Germline V lookup: CDR1 SGHAT, CDR2 FQNNGV.

This chain connects TRBV12-3 or TRBV12-4 to TRBJ2-7; the D gene is possibly TRBD1 (6 bases). V lost 5 bases, J lost 5 bases, and 16 bases lay in between. The CDR3 contains 14 residues. This chain's CDR3 is CASSITGYGNEQYF. The DNA for the CDR3 is TGTGCCAGCAGTATTACAGGGTACGGGAACGAGCAGTACTTC.

CDR3 DNA sequence: TGTGCCAGCAGCACGGGGACAGGGGCCACTGAAGCTTTCTTT. Amino acids: CASSTGTGATEAFF. V usage is TRBV9 and J usage is TRBJ1-1, with TRBD1 matching 10 bases. This CDR3 is built from 14 residues. The V and J ends lost 4 bases and 4 bases, in that order; junction bases with no gene match: 4. Per germline, CDR1 SGDLS and CDR2 YYNGEE.

The genes are TRBV12-3 or TRBV12-4 and TRBJ1-2; D is undetermined. V lost 6 bases, J lost 7 bases, and 12 bases lay in between. This CDR3 is 12 amino acids long. The CDR3 here is CASSQSPGGYTF. The CDR3 DNA follows: TGTGCCAGCAGCCAATCCCCCGGTGGCTACACCTTC.

V is TRBV7-8 and J is TRBJ2-3; 10 nucleotides line up with TRBD1. Trimming took 0 bases from V and 6 from J; bases not matched to a gene: 12. The germline CDR1 and CDR2 sequences are SGHVS and FQNEAQ. CDR3 length: 18 amino acids. The CDR3 DNA reads TGTGCCAGCAGCTTAGCGGAGGACCGGGACAGGGGTATGGATACGCAGTATTTT. Encoded protein: CASSLAEDRDRGMDTQYF.

The genes are TRBV27 and TRBJ1-1; D ambiguous. V lost 9 bases and J 3 bases, leaving 11 bases between the germline ends. Germline V lookup: CDR1 MNHEY, CDR2 SMNVEV (reference sequence). The CDR3 has 12 residues. The CDR3 reads CASSGRYTEAFF. In nucleotides, the CDR3 is TGTGCCAGTAGCGGACGGTACACTGAAGCTTTCTTT.

The rearrangement uses TRBV20-1 and TRBJ2-3; TRBD1 matches at 11 bases. The ends lost 1 base at V and 3 bases at J; junction bases unmatched: 9. Looked up from germline, CDR1 is DFQATT and CDR2 is SNEGSKA (reference sequence). This CDR3 contains 17 residues. The CDR3 DNA follows: TGCAGTGCTAGAGTCGGCCGGGACAGGGGGTGGACAGATACGCAGTATTTT. The encoded protein is CSARVGRDRGWTDTQYF.

The chain recombines TRBV28 with TRBJ2-1, with 12 bases that match TRBD2. The CDR3 has 12 amino acids. V was clipped by 6 bases and J by 12 bases; unmatched bases: 3. Per the germline V gene, CDR1 is MDHEN and CDR2 is SYDVKM. In DNA form, the CDR3 reads TGTGCCAGCAGACTAGCGGGGGGAACGCAGTTCTTC. It codes for CASRLAGGTQFF.

The chain combines TRBV10-3 with TRBJ2-3, with a tentative D call TRBD2 (7 bases). Between the trimmed V and J ends, which lost 10 bases and 4 bases, there was a span of 24 bases. The CDR3 totals 16 residues. The germline CDR1 and CDR2 sequences are ENHRY and SYGVKD. This CDR3 reads CATLVGVGGLADTQYF. In nucleotides, the CDR3 is TGTGCCACCTTGGTTGGAGTGGGGGGGCTCGCAGATACGCAGTATTTT.

J is TRBJ2-3 and V is TRBV20-1; the match to TRBD2 covers 11 bases. V was pared by 5 bases and J by 1 base, with 8 bases of the junction left unmatched. This CDR3 is 16 amino acids long. Per germline, CDR1 DFQATT and CDR2 SNEGSKA (reference sequence). CDR3 protein: CSAHRTSGYRTDTQYF. The CDR3 DNA follows: TGCAGTGCTCATCGGACTAGCGGGTACCGCACAGATACGCAGTATTTT.

The chain joins TRBV9 to TRBJ1-2; D gene ambiguous. V gave up 4 bases and J gave up 7 bases, with 8 bases separating them. The CDR3 loop spans 11 amino acids. CDR1 and CDR2 (germline): SGDLS, YYNGEE. CDR3 in amino acids: CASSSRVGYTF. The CDR3 region has the DNA TGTGCCAGCAGCTCTCGTGTTGGCTACACCTTC.

The chain carries TRBV9 and TRBJ1-3; D not certain. In germline, CDR1 is SGDLS, CDR2 YYNGEE. CDR3 length equals 16 residues. The V end was cut by 0 bases, the J end by 2 bases, with 12 bases between. CDR3 sequence reads: CASSVDEGEAGNTIYF. The CDR3 nucleotides are TGTGCCAGCAGCGTAGATGAGGGAGAGGCTGGAAACACCATATATTTT.

The genes are TRBV19 and TRBJ1-1; D not resolved. Germline-derived CDR1 and CDR2 are LNHDA and SQIVND (reference sequence). V lost 7 bases and J 4 bases, leaving 13 bases between the germline ends. There are 13 residues in the CDR3. CDR3 residues: CASTIGRPTEAFF. In DNA, the CDR3 is TGTGCCAGTACTATCGGTCGGCCCACTGAAGCTTTCTTT.

This sequence joins TRBV9 and TRBJ2-2, with unresolved D. The CDR3 has 14 amino acids. Germline CDR1 SGDLS, CDR2 YYNGEE. Trimming took 1 base from V and 1 from J, leaving 5 bases between them. CDR3 protein: CASSVNRNTGELFF. DNA for the CDR3: TGTGCCAGCAGCGTAAACAGGAACACCGGGGAGCTGTTTTTT. Filled out from reference TRBV9 and TRBJ2-2, the complete variable domain reads DSGVTQTPKHLITATGQRVTLRCSPRSGDLSVYWYQQSLDQGLQFLIQYYNGEERAKGNILERFSAQQFPDLHSELNLSSLELGDSALYFCASSVNRNTGELFFGEGSRLTVL.

This clonotype has only one observation. The chain is built from TRBV29-1 and TRBJ1-1; no definite D call. The CDR3 spans 12 residues. The ends were cut back, 6 bases at V and 1 base at J, with 9 bases in the middle. The V gene's germline CDR1 is SQVTM and CDR2 ANQGSEA. The CDR3 loop reads CSVSRENTEAFF. CDR3 coding DNA: TGCAGCGTATCACGGGAGAACACTGAAGCTTTCTTT.

V gene TRBV20-1 combines with J gene TRBJ2-7; the match to TRBD1 covers 8 bases. In germline, CDR1 is DFQATT, CDR2 SNEGSKA (reference sequence). Trimming took 7 bases from V and 4 from J; bases not matched to a gene: 9. The CDR3 runs 13 residues. The CDR3 loop is CSVGQGAIYEQYF. In DNA form, the CDR3 reads TGCAGTGTTGGCCAGGGGGCGATTTACGAGCAGTACTTC.

The J gene is TRBJ2-7, the V gene TRBV30; D remains ambiguous. The CDR3 sequence is 12 residues long. V gave up 0 bases and J gave up 5 bases, with 8 bases separating them. Germline lookup yields CDR1 GTSNPN and CDR2 SVGIG (reference sequence). The CDR3 bases are TGTGCCTGGAGTGTAGCCAGCCACGAGCAGTACTTC. Encoded protein: CAWSVASHEQYF.

The chain carries TRBV5-6 and TRBJ1-1; maybe TRBD1 (5 bases). The V end was cut by 4 bases, the J end by 3 bases, with 10 bases between. This CDR3 region has 13 residues. Looked up from germline, CDR1 is SGHDT and CDR2 is YYEEEE. The CDR3 reads CASSPGTYTEAFF. CDR3 sequence (DNA): TGTGCCAGCAGCCCCGGGACCTACACTGAAGCTTTCTTT.

V usage is TRBV13 and J usage is TRBJ2-1, with 13 bases aligning to TRBD2. The germline V gene has CDR1 PRHDT and CDR2 FYEKMQ (reference sequence). The CDR3 covers 15 residues. The V gene end was trimmed by 6 bases and the J gene end by 8 bases; junction bases not matched to a gene: 7. CDR3 amino acids: CASRTTSGRAHEQFF. The CDR3 nucleotides are TGTGCCAGCAGAACAACTAGCGGGAGGGCCCATGAGCAGTTCTTC.

This chain connects TRBV12-3 or TRBV12-4 to TRBJ1-2, with D possibly being TRBD1 (5 bases). The CDR3 is 13 amino acids. Trimming pared 5 bases from V and 5 bases from J, leaving 12 bases between. CDR3 nucleotides: TGTGCCAGCAGTCAAGGGACTACGTATGGCTACACCTTC. Its translation is CASSQGTTYGYTF.

The chain joins TRBV28 to TRBJ2-5; no clear D gene. V shed 3 bases and J shed 0 bases, with 11 bases lying between them. This CDR3 is built from 15 residues. Germline lookup yields CDR1 MDHEN and CDR2 SYDVKM. The DNA for the CDR3 is TGTGCCAGCAGTTTTCAACAGCCGTACCAAGAGACCCAGTACTTC. It codes for CASSFQQPYQETQYF. The full variable domain, its missing parts supplied by reference TRBV28 and TRBJ2-5, is DVKVTQSSRYLVKRTGEKVFLECVQDMDHENMFWYRQDPGLGLRLIYFSYDVKMKEKGDIPEGYSVSREKKERFSLILESASTNQTSMYLCASSFQQPYQETQYFGPGTRLLVL.

The CDR3 loop reads CAISESSWEDTQYF. CDR3 nucleotide sequence: TGTGCCATCAGTGAGTCGTCTTGGGAAGATACGCAGTATTTT. The V call is TRBV10-3, the J call TRBJ2-3; D is ambiguous. The CDR3 has 14 residues. Germline V gene lookup returns CDR1 ENHRY and CDR2 SYGVKD. Trimming left V 0 bases short and J 5 bases short, with 9 bases between.